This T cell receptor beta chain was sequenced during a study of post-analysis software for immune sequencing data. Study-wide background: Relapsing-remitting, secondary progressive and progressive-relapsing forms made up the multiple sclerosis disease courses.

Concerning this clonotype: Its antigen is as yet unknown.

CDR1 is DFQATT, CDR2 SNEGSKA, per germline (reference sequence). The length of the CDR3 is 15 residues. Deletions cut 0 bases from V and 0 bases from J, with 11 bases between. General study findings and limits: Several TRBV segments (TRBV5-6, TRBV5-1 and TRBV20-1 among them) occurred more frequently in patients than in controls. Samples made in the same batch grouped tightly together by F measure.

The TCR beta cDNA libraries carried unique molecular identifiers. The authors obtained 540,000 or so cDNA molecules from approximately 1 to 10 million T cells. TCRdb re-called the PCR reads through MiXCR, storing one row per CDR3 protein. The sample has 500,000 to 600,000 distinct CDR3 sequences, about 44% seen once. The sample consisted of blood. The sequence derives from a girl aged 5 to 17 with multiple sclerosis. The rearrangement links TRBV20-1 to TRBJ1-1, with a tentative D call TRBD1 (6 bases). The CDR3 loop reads CSARDPGQLNTEAFF. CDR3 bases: TGCAGTGCTAGAGACCCCGGACAGTTGAACACTGAAGCTTTCTTT.